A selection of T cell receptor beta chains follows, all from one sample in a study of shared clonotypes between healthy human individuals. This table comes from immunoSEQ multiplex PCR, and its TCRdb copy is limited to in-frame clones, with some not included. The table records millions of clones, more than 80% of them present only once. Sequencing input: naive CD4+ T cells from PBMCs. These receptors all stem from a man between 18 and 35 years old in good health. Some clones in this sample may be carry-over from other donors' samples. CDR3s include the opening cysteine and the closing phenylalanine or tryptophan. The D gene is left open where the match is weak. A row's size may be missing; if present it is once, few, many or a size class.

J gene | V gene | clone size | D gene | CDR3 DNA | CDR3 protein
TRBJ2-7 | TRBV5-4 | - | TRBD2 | TGTGCCAGCAGCTTTTCCAAGCGGGAGGGCTCCTACGAGCAGTACTTC | CASSFSKREGSYEQYF
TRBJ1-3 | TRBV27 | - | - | TGTGCCAGCAGTAGGGGGGCAGGGGGAAACACCATATATTTT | CASSRGAGGNTIYF
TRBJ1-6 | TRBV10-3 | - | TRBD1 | TGTGCCATCAGTAGCCGGGACAGATATAATTCACCCCTCCACTTT | CAISSRDRYNSPLHF
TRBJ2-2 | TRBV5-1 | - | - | TGCGCCAGCAGTCAGGGGAGCGGGGACACCGGGGAGCTGTTTTTT | CASSQGSGDTGELFF
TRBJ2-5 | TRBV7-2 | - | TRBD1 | TGTGCCAGCAGCTTAACCAGGGGGCGGGAGACCCAGTACTTC | CASSLTRGRETQYF
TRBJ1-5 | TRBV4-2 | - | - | TGTGCCAGCAGCCAAGATTTCGGTTGGCAGGGAGGGAGTCAGCCCCAGCATTTT | CASSQDFGWQGGSQPQHF
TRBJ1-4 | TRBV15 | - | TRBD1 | TGTGCCACCAGCAGAGGGCAGGGACAGATAAATGAAAAACTGTTTTTT | CATSRGQGQINEKLFF
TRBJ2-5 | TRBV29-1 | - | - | TGCAGCGTTGAAGAGTCAGGAGGAGAGACCCAGTACTTC | CSVEESGGETQYF
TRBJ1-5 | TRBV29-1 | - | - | TGCCTCCTAGGGAGTGACAGCATCAATCAGCCCCAGCATTTT | CLLGSDSINQPQHF
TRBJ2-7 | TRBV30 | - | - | TGTGCCTGGAGTGTACTAAAGGGTATTTCCTACGAGCAGTACTTC | CAWSVLKGISYEQYF
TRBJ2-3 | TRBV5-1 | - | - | TGCGCCAGTAAGGACTTTACTAGCACAGATACGCAGTATTTT | CASKDFTSTDTQYF
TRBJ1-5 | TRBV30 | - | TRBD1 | TGTGCCTGGAGGGGACAGGGACAGCAGCCCCAGCATTTT | CAWRGQGQQPQHF
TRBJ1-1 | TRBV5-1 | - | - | TGCGCCAGCAGCTGGGGGACGATGAACACTGAAGCTTTCTTT | CASSWGTMNTEAFF
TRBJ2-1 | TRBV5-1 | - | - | TGCGCCAGCAGCTTGGGACAGCTAGTCAATGAGCAGTTCTTC | CASSLGQLVNEQFF
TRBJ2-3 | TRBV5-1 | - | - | TGCGCCAGCAGCTTGGGGGGGATGTACACAGATACGCAGTATTTT | CASSLGGMYTDTQYF
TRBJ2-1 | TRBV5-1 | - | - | TGCGCCAGCAGCTTACCTTGGGGGTCCAATGAGCAGTTCTTC | CASSLPWGSNEQFF
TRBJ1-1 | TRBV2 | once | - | TGTGCCAGCAGTAAAGTGCAGAACACTGAAGCTTTCTTT | CASSKVQNTEAFF
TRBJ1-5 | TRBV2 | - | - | TGTGCCAGCAGGGGACACCCTAATCAGCCCCAGCATTTT | CASRGHPNQPQHF
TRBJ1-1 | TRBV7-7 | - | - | TGTGCCAGCAGCCAGAGGGGAACCACTGAAGCTTTCTTT | CASSQRGTTEAFF
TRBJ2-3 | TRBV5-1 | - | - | TGCGCCAGCAGCTTGGTAGGGGCGGGCCGGGGCACAGATACGCAGTATTTT | CASSLVGAGRGTDTQYF
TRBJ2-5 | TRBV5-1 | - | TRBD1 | TGCGCCAGCAGCTGGGATGGGAGACAGGGGATGGAGACCCAGTACTTC | CASSWDGRQGMETQYF
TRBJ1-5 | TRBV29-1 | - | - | TGCAGCGTTTCGAATAGCAATCAGCCCCAGCATTTT | CSVSNSNQPQHF
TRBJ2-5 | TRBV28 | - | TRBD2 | TGTGCCAGCAGCTTCGCCCCGGGGGGTGGACAAGAGACCCAGTACTTC | CASSFAPGGGQETQYF
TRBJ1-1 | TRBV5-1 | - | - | TGCGCCAGCAAGGGGACCCCGGGACGCCAGAATTGGACAAACACTGAAGCTTTCTTT | CASKGTPGRQNWTNTEAFF
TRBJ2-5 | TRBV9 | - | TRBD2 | TGTGCCAGCAGCGTAGGGGTAGCGGGAGTGGAGACCCAGTACTTC | CASSVGVAGVETQYF
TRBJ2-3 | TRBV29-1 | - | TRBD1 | TGCAGCGTTGTGTTCCGGGTCTCTAGGACAGGGGGAACAGATACGCAGTATTTT | CSVVFRVSRTGGTDTQYF
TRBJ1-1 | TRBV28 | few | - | TGTGCCAGCAGTCTAAGACAGCATGAAGCTTTCTTT | CASSLRQHEAFF
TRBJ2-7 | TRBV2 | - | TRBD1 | TGTGCCAGCAGCGAAACTCAACCGGGACAGGGTTCCCACGAGCAGTACTTC | CASSETQPGQGSHEQYF
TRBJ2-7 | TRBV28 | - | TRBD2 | TGTGCCAGCAGCCCAACTAGCGGGAGGGCTACTTCCACTTCCTACGAGCAGTACTTC | CASSPTSGRATSTSYEQYF
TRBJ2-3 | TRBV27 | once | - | TGTGCCAGCAGTTTAAGGGTAGCAGATACGCAGTATTTT | CASSLRVADTQYF
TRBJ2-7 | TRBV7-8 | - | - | TGTGCCAGCAGCTTAGCCGGGGGCAAGACCGAGCAGTACTTC | CASSLAGGKTEQYF
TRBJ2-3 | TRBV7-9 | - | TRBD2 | TGTGCCAGCAGCCCCAGCGGGAGGGGCACAGATACGCAGTATTTT | CASSPSGRGTDTQYF
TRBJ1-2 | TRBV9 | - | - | TGTGCCAGCAGCGCCGGGGCCTATAGCTATGGCTACACCTTC | CASSAGAYSYGYTF
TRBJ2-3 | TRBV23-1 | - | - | TGCGCCAGCAGTCAAAAATCGGCAGGGGAGTCAGATACGCAGTATTTT | CASSQKSAGESDTQYF
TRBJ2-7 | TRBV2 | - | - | TGTGCCAGCAGTGAGGTTGGTTTCGAGCTGTACGAGCAGTACTTC | CASSEVGFELYEQYF
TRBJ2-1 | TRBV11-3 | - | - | TGTGCCAGCGAGCTCGGTAACTACAATGAGCAGTTCTTC | CASELGNYNEQFF
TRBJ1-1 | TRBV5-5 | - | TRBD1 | TGTGCCAGCAGCCCCAGAGGGACAGGCTTGATGAACACTGAAGCTTTCTTT | CASSPRGTGLMNTEAFF
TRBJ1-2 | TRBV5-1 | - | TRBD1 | TGCGCCAGCAGCTCAAACGCCGGGACAGGGATTGGCTACACCTTC | CASSSNAGTGIGYTF
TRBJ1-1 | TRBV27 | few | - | TGTGCCAGCAGTTTAGTAGGCAGGGCAACTGAAGCTTTCTTT | CASSLVGRATEAFF
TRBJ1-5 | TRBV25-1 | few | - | TGTGCCAGCAGTGACCAGATAAATCAGCCCCAGCATTTT | CASSDQINQPQHF